This T cell receptor beta chain was found in a study of monozygotic twins with inflammatory bowel disease (dated by TCRdb to the late 2010s). For the wider study: The full study comprised some 30 monozygotic twin pairs: nine German pairs (four IBD-concordant, five IBD-discordant) and 19 IBD-discordant Danish pairs. The search for disease-associated traits relied mainly on comparing, within discordant pairs, IBD patients with their genetically identical healthy co-twins. Each individual had, on average, about 151 000 unique TCRalpha sequences and 181 000 unique TCRbeta sequences available for analysis.

From each donor, an approximately 2.5 ml peripheral blood sample was drawn into PAXgene tubes and stored at -80 degrees C. Without T cell sorting, total RNA was isolated from whole blood using the PAXgene blood miRNA kit on an automated QIAcube. Peripheral blood from monozygotic twin pairs, either concordant or discordant for inflammatory bowel disease, underwent deep TCRalpha and TCRbeta repertoire profiling that used unique molecular barcoding. Smoking habits were recorded for all twin pairs, and individuals were classified as current, former or never smokers. According to the germline V gene (reference sequence), CDR1 reads MNHEY and CDR2 reads SMNVEV. The CDR3 starts with the cysteine, ends with the phenylalanine, and has 13 residues. The entry carries no DNA sequence. Libraries were constructed by 5' RACE. Each TCR library was prepared from around 3,200 ng of total RNA. For each sample, cDNA was synthesized in eight separate reactions using SMARTScribe reverse transcriptase. During cDNA synthesis, unique molecular identifiers containing a 6-nucleotide sample barcode were introduced by template switching. TCRalpha and TCRbeta cDNA was amplified by two nested PCRs of around 16 and 10 cycles, with bead purification after each PCR. Before amplification, the cDNA was treated with uracil DNA-glycosylase and purified using the QIAquick PCR purification kit. The second PCR was the step at which Illumina TruSeq-compatible adapters and sample-specific barcodes were added. TapeStation and Qubit were used to check library quality and concentration, and roughly 5 ng of each library went into the pool. Pooled libraries were sequenced on an Illumina HiSeq2500 single-index Rapid Run with 2 x 100 bp reads and custom sequencing primers. Per the authors' processing: MiGEC version 1.2.6 was used for UMI-based consensus assembly to correct PCR and sequencing errors. MiXCR version 2.1.1 was used for V(D)J alignment, clonotype assembly and CDR3 extraction. To normalise gene usage, clonotype sharing and MAIT/NKT TCR abundance, the top 1000, 10 000 and 20 000 clonotypes in each sample were analysed. Diversity was computed as the inverse Simpson index with the vegan R package after downsampling to 27 000 UMIs. Paired Mann-Whitney U tests were applied to discordant twin pairs, and Benjamini-Hochberg correction was used for multiple testing. TCRdb reprocessed the reads; each CDR3 protein sequence makes one entry, and DNA is unavailable. TCRdb assigned the V and J calls; the authors' analysis was not used. This specimen's table enumerates approximately 400,000 distinct CDR3 sequences. The ten largest clones capture around 2.3% of the sample.

About this clonotype itself: The specificity of this receptor is unknown.

What the research found in general, with its limitations: IBD patients shared fewer clonotypes with other individuals than healthy twins did, most markedly in patients showing signs of disease activity. IBD patients had lower TCRbeta repertoire diversity, measured by the inverse Simpson index, than their healthy co-twins. The results gave no support for a single strong signal or clonotype linked to IBD. Distinction between different T cell subtypes could not be achieved in the analysis. Background noise and inter-individual variability may have been introduced into the repertoires by the differing immunosuppressive treatments among patients. Repertoire similarity did not differ between concordant and discordant twins, which could be due to limited statistical power.

The rearrangement combines TRBV27 with TRBJ2-5. Material: blood. The sequence was collected from a human donor with ulcerative colitis or Crohn's disease, or a healthy co-twin of an affected twin (not recorded which). The CDR3 protein is CASSFSSKETQYF.